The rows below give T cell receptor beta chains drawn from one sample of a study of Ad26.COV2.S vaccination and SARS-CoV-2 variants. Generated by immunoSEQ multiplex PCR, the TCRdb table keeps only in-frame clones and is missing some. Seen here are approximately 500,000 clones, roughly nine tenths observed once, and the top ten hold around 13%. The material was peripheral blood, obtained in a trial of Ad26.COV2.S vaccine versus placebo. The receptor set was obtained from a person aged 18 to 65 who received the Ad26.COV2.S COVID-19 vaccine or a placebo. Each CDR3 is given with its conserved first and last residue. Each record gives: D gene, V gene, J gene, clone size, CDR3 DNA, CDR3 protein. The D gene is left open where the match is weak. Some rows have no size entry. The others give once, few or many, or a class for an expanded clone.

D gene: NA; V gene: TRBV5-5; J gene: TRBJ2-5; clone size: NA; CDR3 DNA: TGTGCCAGCAGCTCCCAATCTTTGGCGAACCCGTTGGAGACCCAGTACTTC; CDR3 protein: CASSSQSLANPLETQYF
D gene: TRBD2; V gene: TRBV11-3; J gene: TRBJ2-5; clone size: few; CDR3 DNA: TGTGCCAGCAGCCCGGGGGGGCCCTTTGGGACCCAGTACTTC; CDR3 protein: CASSPGGPFGTQYF
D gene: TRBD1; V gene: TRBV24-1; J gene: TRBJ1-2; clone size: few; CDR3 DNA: TGTGCCACCAGTGAACCCCTGACAGGGGGCGGCTATGGCTACACCTTC; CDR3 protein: CATSEPLTGGGYGYTF
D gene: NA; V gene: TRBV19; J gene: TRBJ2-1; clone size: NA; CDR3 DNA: TGTGCCTCCGCCGACAGGTACAATGAGCAGTTCTTC; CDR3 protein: CASADRYNEQFF
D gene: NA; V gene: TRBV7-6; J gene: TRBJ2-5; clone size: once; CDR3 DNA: TGTGCCAGCAGCCCCTCCGTCGGCGGGATAGGTCGAGAGACCCAGTACTTC; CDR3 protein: CASSPSVGGIGRETQYF
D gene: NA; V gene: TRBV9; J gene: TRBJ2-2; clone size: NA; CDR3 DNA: TGTGCCAGCACGAGTAGCCTCGGTAGCACCGGGGAGCTGTTTTTT; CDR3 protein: CASTSSLGSTGELFF
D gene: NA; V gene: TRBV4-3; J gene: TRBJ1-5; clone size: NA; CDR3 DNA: TGCGCCAGCAGCCAAGAAGGGGGCAATCAGCCCCAGCATTTT; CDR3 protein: CASSQEGGNQPQHF
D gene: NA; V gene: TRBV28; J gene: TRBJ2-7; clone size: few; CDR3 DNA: TGTGCCAGCAACCCCCCCGGACAAGGAACCTACGAGCAGTACTTC; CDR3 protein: CASNPPGQGTYEQYF
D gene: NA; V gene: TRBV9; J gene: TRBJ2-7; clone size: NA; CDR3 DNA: TGTGCCAGCAGCACGGGCCCGTCCTACGAGCAGTACTTC; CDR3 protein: CASSTGPSYEQYF
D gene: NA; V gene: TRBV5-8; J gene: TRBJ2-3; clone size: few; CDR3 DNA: TGTGCCAGCAGCTTGGAGGTTATCGGTAGGGGCACAGATACGCAGTATTTT; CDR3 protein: CASSLEVIGRGTDTQYF
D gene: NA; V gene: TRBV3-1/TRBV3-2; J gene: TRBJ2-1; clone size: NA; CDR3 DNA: TGTGCCAGCAGCCAAGATCGGACGTTGAGCTCCTACAATGAGCAGTTCTTC; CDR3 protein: CASSQDRTLSSYNEQFF
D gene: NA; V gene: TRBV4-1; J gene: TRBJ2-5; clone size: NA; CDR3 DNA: TGCGCCAGCAGCCAAGTGGTGCCTGGGGAGACCCAGTACTTC; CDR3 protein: CASSQVVPGETQYF
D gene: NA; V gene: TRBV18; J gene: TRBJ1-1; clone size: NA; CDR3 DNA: TGTGCCAGCTCACTGGGGGGAGGAAATGCGATGAACACTGAAGCTTTCTTT; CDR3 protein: CASSLGGGNAMNTEAFF
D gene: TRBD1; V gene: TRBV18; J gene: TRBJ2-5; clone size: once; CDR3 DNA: TGTGCCAGCTCACCAGATCCGGGACAGAGGGAGACCCAGTACTTC; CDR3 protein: CASSPDPGQRETQYF
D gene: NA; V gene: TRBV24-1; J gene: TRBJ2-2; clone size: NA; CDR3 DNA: TGTGCCACCGCCTCTGCGGGGAGGTCCGAGGAGCTGTTTTTT; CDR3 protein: CATASAGRSEELFF
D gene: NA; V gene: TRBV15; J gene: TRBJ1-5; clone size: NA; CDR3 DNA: TGTGCCACCAGCAGAACCCGGTCGGGGAATAGCAATCAGCCCCAGCATTTT; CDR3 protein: CATSRTRSGNSNQPQHF
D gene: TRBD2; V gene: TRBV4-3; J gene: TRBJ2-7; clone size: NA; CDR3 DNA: TGCGCCAGCAGCCAAGAACTAGCGGGAGTTTCCGAGCAGTACTTC; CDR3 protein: CASSQELAGVSEQYF
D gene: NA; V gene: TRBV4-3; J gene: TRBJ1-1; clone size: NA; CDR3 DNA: TGCGCCAGCAGCCAAGATACAGGGTCACGGACTGAAGCTTTCTTT; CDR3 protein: CASSQDTGSRTEAFF
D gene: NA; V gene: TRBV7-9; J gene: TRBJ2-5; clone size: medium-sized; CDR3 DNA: TGTGCCAGCAGCCAACCAGGGAGGGGGGAGACCCAGTACTTC; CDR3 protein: CASSQPGRGETQYF
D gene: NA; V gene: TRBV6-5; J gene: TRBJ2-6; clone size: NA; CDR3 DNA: TGTGCCAGCAGTTACCCTCTCCAAGCCAACGTCCTGACTTTC; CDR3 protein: CASSYPLQANVLTF
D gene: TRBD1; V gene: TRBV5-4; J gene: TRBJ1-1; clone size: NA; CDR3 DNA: TGTGCCAGCAGTCAAGGGGACAGAGGGTATCTGAACACTGAAGCTTTCTTT; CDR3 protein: CASSQGDRGYLNTEAFF
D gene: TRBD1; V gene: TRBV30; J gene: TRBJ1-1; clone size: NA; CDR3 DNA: TGTGCCTCCTACAGGGGCGGGGGCACTGAAGCTTTCTTT; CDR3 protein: CASYRGGGTEAFF
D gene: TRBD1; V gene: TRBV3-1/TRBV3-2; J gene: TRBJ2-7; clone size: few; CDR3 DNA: TGTGCCAGCAGCCAAGGGACAGGGAGGTTATACGAGCAGTACTTC; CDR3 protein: CASSQGTGRLYEQYF
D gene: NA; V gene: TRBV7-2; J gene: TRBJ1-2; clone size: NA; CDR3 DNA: TGTGCCAGCAGCTTATTTACCGGTAGGGGCTACACCTTC; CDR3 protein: CASSLFTGRGYTF
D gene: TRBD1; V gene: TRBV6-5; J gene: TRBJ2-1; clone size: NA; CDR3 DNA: TGTGCCACCGCCAAAAGACAGGGGGGCAACAATGAGCAGTTCTTC; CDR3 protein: CATAKRQGGNNEQFF
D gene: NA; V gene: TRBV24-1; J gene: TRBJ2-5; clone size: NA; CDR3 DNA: TGTGCCACCAGTGACAGGGTGCGAGAGACCCAGTACTTC; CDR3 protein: CATSDRVRETQYF
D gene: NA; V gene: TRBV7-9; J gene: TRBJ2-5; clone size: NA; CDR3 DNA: TGTGCCAGCAGCTTAGTAGAGGGACACTATCCAGGGGAGACCCAGTACTTC; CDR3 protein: CASSLVEGHYPGETQYF
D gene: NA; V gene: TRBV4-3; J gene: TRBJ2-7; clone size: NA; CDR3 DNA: TGCGCCAGCAGCCAAGATGGAAGCGAAACGGATGAGCAGTACTTC; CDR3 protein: CASSQDGSETDEQYF
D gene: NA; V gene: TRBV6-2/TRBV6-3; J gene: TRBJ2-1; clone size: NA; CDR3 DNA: TGTGCCAGCAGTTACGTTTGGCTTGGTGAGCAGTTCTTC; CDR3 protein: CASSYVWLGEQFF
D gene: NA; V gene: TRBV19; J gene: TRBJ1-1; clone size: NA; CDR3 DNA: TGTGCCAGTAGTGGAAGGCGGACGGGGAACACTGAAGCTTTCTTT; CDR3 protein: CASSGRRTGNTEAFF
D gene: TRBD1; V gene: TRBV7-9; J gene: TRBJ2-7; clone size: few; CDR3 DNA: TGTGCCAGCAGCTTAGATTGGGGGGACAGGGTTTCCTACGAGCAGTACTTC; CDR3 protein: CASSLDWGDRVSYEQYF
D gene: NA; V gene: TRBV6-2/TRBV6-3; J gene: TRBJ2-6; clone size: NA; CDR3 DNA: TGTGCCAGCACCCCCCCTGGCGGCTCTGGGGCCAACGTCCTGACTTTC; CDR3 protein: CASTPPGGSGANVLTF
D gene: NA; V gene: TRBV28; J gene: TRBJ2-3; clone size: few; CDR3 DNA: TGTGCCAGCACCCAGCAGCACCTTGCGGCAGATACGCAGTATTTT; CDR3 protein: CASTQQHLAADTQYF
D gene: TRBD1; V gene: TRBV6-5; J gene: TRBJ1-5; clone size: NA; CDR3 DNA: TGTGCCAGTCAATCTGCAGGGGGCTTCGGTCAGCCCCAGCATTTT; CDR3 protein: CASQSAGGFGQPQHF
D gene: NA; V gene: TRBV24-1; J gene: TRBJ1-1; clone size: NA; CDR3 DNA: TGTGCCACCGGGGTCGTTTTGAACACTGAAGCTTTCTTT; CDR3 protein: CATGVVLNTEAFF
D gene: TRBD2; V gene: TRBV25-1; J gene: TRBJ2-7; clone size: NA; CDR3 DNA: TGTGCCAGCAGTGAGCAGGGACTAGCGGCGCAGTACTTC; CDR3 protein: CASSEQGLAAQYF